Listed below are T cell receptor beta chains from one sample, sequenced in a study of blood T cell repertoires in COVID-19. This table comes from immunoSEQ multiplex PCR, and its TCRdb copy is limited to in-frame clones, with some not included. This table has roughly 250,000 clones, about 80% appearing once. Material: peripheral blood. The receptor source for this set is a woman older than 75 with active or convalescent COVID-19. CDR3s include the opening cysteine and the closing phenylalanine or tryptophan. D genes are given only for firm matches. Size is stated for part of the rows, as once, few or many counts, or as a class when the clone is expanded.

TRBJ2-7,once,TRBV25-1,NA,CASSPAGEVYEQYF,TGTGCCAGCAGTCCCGCAGGGGAAGTCTACGAGCAGTACTTC
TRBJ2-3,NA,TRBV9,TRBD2,CASSTQREENTDTQYF,TGTGCCAGCAGCACCCAGCGGGAGGAGAACACAGATACGCAGTATTTT
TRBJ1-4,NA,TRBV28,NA,CASSLRGGLNEKLFF,TGTGCCAGCAGTTTACGGGGGGGCCTTAATGAAAAACTGTTTTTT
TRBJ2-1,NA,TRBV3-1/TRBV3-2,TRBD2,CASSGAGTSNEQFF,TGTGCCAGCAGTGGAGCGGGAACGAGCAATGAGCAGTTCTTC
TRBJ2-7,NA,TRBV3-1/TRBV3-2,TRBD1,CASSQAPGGYEQYF,TGTGCCAGCAGCCAAGCTCCAGGGGGCTACGAGCAGTACTTC
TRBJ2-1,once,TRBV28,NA,CASCPQVFSYNEQFF,TGTGCCAGCTGCCCCCAGGTTTTCTCCTACAATGAGCAGTTCTTC
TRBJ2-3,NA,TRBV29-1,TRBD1,CSMGQGTDTQYF,TGCAGCATGGGACAGGGCACAGATACGCAGTATTTT
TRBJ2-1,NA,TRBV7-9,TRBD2,CASEYLAGPYNEQFF,TGTGCCAGCGAATATCTAGCGGGTCCCTACAATGAGCAGTTCTTC
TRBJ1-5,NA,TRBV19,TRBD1,CASDGGQGGGNQPQHF,TGTGCCAGTGATGGAGGACAGGGCGGTGGCAATCAGCCCCAGCATTTT
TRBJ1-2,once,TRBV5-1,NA,CASRATDVDGYTF,TGCGCCAGCAGGGCAACAGATGTAGATGGCTACACCTTC
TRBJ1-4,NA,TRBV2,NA,CASSDVANEKLFF,TGTGCCAGCAGTGACGTAGCTAATGAAAAACTGTTTTTT